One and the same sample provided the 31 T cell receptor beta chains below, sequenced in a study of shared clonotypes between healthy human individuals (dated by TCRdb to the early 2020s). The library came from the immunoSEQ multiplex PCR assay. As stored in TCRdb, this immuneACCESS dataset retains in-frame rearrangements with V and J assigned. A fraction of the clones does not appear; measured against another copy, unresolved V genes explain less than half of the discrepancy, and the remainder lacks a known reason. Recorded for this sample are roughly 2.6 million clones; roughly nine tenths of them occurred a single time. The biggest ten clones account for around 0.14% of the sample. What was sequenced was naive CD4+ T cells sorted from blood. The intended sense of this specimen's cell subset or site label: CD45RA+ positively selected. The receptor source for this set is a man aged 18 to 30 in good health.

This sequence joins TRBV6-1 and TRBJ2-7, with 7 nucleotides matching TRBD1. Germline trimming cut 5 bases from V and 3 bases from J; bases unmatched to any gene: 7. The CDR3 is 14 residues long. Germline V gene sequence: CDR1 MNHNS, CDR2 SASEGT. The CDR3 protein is CASSSRDRFYEQYF. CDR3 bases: TGTGCCAGCAGTTCCAGGGACAGATTCTACGAGCAGTACTTC.

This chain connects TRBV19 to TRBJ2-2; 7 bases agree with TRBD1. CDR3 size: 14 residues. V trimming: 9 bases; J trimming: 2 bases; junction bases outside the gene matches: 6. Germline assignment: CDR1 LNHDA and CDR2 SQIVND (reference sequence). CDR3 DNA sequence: TGTGCCAGCAGACAGGGAAAAAACACCGGGGAGCTGTTTTTT. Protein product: CASRQGKNTGELFF.

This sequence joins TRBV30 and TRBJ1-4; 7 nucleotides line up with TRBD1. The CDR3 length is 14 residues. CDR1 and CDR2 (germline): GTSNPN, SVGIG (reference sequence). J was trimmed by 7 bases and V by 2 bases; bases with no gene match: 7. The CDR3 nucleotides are TGTGCCTGGAGTAATTGGACAGGAGGTGAAAAACTGTTTTTT. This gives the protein CAWSNWTGGEKLFF. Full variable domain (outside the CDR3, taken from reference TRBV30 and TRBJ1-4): SQTIHQWPATLVQPVGSPLSLECTVEGTSNPNLYWYRQAAGRGLQLLFYSVGIGQISSEVPQNLSASRPQDRQFILSSKKLLLSDSGFYLCAWSNWTGGEKLFFGSGTQLSVL.

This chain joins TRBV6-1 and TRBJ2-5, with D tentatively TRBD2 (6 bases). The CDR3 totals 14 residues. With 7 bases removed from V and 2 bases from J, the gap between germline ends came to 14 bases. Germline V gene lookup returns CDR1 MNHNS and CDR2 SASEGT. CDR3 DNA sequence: TGTGCCAGCAATCTTGGGGGGATACAAGAGACCCAGTACTTC. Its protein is CASNLGGIQETQYF.

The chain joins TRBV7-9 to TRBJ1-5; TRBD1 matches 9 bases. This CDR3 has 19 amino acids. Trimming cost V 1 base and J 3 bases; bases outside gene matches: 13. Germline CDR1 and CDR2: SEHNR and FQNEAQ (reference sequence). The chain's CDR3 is CASSLVRTGGPFSNQPQHF. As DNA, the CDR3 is TGTGCCAGCAGCTTAGTCCGTACAGGGGGCCCTTTTTCCAATCAGCCCCAGCATTTT. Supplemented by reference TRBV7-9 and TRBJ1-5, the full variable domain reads DTGVSQNPRHKITKRGQNVTFRCDPISEHNRLYWYRQTLGQGPEFLTYFQNEAQLEKSRLLSDRFSAERPKGSFSTLEIQRTEQGDSAMYLCASSLVRTGGPFSNQPQHFGDGTRLSIL.

The CDR3 sequence is CASRTGERYEQYF. The CDR3 DNA sequence: TGTGCCAGCAGGACAGGGGAGCGTTACGAGCAGTACTTC. This rearrangement joins TRBV6-5 to TRBJ2-7; 8 bases align to TRBD1. The CDR3 contains 13 residues. Germline V gene sequence: CDR1 MNHEY, CDR2 SVGAGI. With V trimmed by 6 bases and J by 4 bases, 5 bases remained unmatched.

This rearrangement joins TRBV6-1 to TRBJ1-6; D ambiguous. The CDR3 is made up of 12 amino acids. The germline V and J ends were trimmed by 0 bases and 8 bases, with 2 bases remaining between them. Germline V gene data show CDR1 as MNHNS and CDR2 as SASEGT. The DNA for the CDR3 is TGTGCCAGCAGTGAAGCGTATTCACCCCTCCACTTT. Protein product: CASSEAYSPLHF.

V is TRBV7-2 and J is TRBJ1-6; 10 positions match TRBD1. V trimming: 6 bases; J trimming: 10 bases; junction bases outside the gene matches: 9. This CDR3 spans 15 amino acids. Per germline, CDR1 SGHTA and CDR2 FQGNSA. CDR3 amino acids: CASSSTGTGVSPLHF. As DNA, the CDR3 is TGTGCCAGCAGTTCAACCGGGACAGGGGTATCACCCCTCCACTTT.

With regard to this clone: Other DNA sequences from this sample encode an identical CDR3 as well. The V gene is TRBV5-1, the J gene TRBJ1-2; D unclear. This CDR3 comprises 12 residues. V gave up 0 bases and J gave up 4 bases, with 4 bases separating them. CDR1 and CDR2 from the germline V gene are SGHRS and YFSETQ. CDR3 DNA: TGCGCCAGCAGCTTGGGACCCTATGGCTACACCTTC. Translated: CASSLGPYGYTF.

The CDR3 here is CSAVSETQYF. For the CDR3, the DNA is TGCAGTGCGGTTAGTGAGACCCAGTACTTC. The V and J genes are TRBV20-1 and TRBJ2-5; the D is unclear. Germline V CDR1 and CDR2: DFQATT, SNEGSKA (reference sequence). Between the trimmed V and J ends, which lost 6 bases and 5 bases, there was a span of 7 bases. The CDR3 length is 10 residues.

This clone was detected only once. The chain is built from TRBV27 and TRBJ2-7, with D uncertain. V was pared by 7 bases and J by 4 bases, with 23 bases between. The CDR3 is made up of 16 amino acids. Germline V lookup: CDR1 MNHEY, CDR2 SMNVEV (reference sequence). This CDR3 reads CASTPLSQEPIYEQYF. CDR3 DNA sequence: TGTGCCAGCACCCCCTTAAGTCAGGAACCGATTTACGAGCAGTACTTC.

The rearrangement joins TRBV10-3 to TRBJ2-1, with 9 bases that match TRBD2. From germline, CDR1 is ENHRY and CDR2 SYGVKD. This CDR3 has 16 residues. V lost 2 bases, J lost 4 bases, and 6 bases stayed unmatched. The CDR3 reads CAISEELAGGYNEQFF. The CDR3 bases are TGTGCCATCAGTGAGGAACTGGCGGGAGGGTACAATGAGCAGTTCTTC.

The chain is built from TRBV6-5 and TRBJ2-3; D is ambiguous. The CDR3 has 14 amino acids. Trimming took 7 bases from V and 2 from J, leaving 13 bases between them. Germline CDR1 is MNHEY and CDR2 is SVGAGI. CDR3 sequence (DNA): TGTGCCAGCACCTATGGACGGAACACAGATACGCAGTATTTT. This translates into CASTYGRNTDTQYF.

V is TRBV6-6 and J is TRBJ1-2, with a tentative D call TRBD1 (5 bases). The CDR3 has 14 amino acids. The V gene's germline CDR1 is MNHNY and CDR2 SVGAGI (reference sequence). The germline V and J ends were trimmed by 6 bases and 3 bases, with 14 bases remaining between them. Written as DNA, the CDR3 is TGTGCCAGCAGCTCACACGGGACCTACTATGGCTACACCTTC. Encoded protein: CASSSHGTYYGYTF.

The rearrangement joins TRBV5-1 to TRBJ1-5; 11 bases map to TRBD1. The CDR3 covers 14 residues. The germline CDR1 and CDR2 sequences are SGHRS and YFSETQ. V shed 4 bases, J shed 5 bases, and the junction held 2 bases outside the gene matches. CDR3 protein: CASSGDRGDQPQHF. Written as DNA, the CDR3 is TGCGCCAGCAGCGGGGACAGGGGGGATCAGCCCCAGCATTTT.

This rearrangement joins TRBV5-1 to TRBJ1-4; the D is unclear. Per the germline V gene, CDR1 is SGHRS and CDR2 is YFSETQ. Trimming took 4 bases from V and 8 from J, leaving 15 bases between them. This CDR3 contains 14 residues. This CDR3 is CASSPQPLGEKLFF. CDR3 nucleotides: TGCGCCAGCAGCCCACAGCCGCTCGGGGAAAAACTGTTTTTT.

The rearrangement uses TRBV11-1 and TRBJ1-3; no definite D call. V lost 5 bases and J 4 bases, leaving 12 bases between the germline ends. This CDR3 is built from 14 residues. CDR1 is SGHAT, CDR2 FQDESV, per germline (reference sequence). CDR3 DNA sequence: TGTGCCAGCAGCCTAGGAACACGCGGAAACACCATATATTTT. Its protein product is CASSLGTRGNTIYF.

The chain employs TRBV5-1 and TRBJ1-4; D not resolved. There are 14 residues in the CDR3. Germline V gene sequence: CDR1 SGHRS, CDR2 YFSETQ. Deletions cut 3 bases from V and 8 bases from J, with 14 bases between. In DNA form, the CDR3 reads TGCGCCAGCAGCTACTCAAGCCCGGGGGAAAAACTGTTTTTT. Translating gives CASSYSSPGEKLFF.

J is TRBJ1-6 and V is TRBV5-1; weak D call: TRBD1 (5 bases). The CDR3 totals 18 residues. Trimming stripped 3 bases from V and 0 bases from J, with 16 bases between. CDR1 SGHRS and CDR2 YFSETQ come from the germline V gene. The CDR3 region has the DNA TGCGCCAGCAGCTCGCGAGGCAGGGAAAGCTCCTATAATTCACCCCTCCACTTT. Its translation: CASSSRGRESSYNSPLHF.

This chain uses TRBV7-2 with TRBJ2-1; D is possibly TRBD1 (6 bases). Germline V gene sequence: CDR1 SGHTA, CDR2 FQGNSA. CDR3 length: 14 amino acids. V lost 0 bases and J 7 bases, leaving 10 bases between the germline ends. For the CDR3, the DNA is TGTGCCAGCAGCTTAGCGCTAGACAGGAATGAGCAGTTCTTC. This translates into CASSLALDRNEQFF.

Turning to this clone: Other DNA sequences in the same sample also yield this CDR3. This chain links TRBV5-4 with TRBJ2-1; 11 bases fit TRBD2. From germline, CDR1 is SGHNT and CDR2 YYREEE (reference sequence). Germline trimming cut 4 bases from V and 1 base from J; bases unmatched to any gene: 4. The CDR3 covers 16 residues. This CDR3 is CASSLGTSGSYNEQFF. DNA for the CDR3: TGTGCCAGCAGCCTTGGGACTAGCGGTTCCTACAATGAGCAGTTCTTC.

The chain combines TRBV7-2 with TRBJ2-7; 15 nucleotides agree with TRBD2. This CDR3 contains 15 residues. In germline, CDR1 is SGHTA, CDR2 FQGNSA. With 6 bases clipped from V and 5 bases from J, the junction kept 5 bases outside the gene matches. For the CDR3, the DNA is TGTGCCAGCAGGCCCGGACTAGCGGGAGGGCACGAGCAGTACTTC. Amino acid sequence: CASRPGLAGGHEQYF.

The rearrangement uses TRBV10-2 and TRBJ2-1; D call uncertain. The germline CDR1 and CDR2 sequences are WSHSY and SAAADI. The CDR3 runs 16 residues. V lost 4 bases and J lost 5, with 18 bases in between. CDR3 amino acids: CASSAEQRTLHNEQFF. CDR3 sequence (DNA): TGCGCCAGCAGTGCAGAGCAACGTACTCTACACAATGAGCAGTTCTTC.

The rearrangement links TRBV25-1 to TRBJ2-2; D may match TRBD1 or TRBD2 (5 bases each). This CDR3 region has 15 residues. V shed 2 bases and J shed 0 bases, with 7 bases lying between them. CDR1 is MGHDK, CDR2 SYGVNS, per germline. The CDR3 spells CASSEGGANTGELFF. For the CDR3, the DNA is TGTGCCAGCAGTGAAGGGGGTGCGAACACCGGGGAGCTGTTTTTT.

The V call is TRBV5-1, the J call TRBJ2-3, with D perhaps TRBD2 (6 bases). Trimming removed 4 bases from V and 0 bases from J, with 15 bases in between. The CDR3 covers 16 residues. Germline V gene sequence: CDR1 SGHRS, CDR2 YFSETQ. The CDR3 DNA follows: TGCGCCAGCAGCGCGGGACTTTCGACTAGCACAGATACGCAGTATTTT. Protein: CASSAGLSTSTDTQYF.

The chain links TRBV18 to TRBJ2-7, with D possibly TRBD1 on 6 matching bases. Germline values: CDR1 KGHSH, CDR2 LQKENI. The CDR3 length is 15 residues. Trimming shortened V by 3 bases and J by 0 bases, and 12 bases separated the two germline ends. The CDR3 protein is CASSPRQGTSYEQYF. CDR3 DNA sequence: TGTGCCAGCTCACCGCGGCAGGGGACCTCCTACGAGCAGTACTTC.

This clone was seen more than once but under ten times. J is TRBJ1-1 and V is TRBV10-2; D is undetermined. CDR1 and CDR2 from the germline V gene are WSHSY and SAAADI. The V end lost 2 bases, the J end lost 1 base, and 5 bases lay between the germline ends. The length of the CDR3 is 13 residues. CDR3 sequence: CASSERANTEAFF. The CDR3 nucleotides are TGCGCCAGCAGTGAGAGGGCGAACACTGAAGCTTTCTTT.

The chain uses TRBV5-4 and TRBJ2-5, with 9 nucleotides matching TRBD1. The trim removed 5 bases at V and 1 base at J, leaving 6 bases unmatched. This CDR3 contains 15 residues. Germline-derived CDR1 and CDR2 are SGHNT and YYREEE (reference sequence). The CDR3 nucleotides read TGTGCCAGCAGGCTAGGACAGGGGCCCCAAGAGACCCAGTACTTC. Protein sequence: CASRLGQGPQETQYF. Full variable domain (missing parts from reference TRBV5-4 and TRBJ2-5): ETGVTQSPTHLIKTRGQQVTLRCSSQSGHNTVSWYQQALGQGPQFIFQYYREEENGRGNFPPRFSGLQFPNYSSELNVNALELDDSALYLCASRLGQGPQETQYFGPGTRLLVL.

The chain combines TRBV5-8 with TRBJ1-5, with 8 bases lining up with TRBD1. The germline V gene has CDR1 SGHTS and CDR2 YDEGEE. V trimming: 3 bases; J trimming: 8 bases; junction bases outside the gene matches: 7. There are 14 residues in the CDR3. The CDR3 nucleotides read TGTGCCAGCAGCTCGGGACAGGCAAGGGAGCCCCAGCATTTT. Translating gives CASSSGQAREPQHF.

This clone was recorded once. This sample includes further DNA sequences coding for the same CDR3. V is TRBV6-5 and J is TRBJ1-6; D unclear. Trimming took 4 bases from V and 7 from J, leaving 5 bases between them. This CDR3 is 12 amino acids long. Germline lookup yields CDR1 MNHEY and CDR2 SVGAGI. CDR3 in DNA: TGTGCCAGCAGTTCGGTAAATTCACCCCTCCACTTT. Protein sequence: CASSSVNSPLHF.

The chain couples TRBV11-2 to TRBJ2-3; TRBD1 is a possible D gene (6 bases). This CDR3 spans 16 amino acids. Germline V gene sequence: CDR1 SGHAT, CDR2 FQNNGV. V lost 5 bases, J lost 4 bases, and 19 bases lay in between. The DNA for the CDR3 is TGTGCCAGCAGCCCCTCCGGGCCTGCAGGGGCAGATACGCAGTATTTT. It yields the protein CASSPSGPAGADTQYF.